This TCR beta chain comes out of a study of siplizumab effects on memory and regulatory T cells. Assays captured 85,000 to 100,000 TCR templates per sample. The method was immunoSEQ multiplex PCR; TCRdb's version includes in-frame clones alone and lacks a portion of them. This table has 70,000 to 95,000 clones, more than 80% appearing once. On this clone itself: The antigen remains undetermined.

With 4 bases removed from V and 5 bases from J, the gap between germline ends came to 14 bases. Germline V gene lookup returns CDR1 SGHRS and CDR2 YFSETQ. The CDR3 covers 14 residues. Points from the study as a whole: Proliferating CD4+ or CD8+ clones, roughly 75-95% of them, lacked an assignable naive or memory phenotype. Siplizumab brought about a significant reduction in alloreactive sequences traceable to unstimulated CD4+ memory cells.

This clonotype was obtained from a human donor in good health. The specimen sequenced was CD4+ T cells sorted from blood. This chain joins TRBV5-1 and TRBJ2-3, with D perhaps matching TRBD1 (6 bases). The CDR3 here is CASSPRGTLDTQYF. CDR3 DNA sequence: TGCGCCAGCAGCCCTAGGGGGACACTAGATACGCAGTATTTT.